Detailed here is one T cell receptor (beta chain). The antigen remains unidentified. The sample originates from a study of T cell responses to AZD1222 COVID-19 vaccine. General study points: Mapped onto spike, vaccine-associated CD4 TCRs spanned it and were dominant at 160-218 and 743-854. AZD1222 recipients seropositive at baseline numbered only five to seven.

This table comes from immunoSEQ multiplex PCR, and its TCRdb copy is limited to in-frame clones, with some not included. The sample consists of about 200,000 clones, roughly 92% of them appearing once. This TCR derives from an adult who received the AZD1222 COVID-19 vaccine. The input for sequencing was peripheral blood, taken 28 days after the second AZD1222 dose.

The CDR3 is CASSQDWGGQETQYF. In DNA, the CDR3 is TGCGCCAGCAGCCAAGACTGGGGCGGCCAAGAGACCCAGTACTTC. V gene TRBV4-3 combines with J gene TRBJ2-5, with D perhaps TRBD1 (5 bases). Trimming shortened V by 0 bases and J by 1 base, and 9 bases separated the two germline ends. The CDR3 is 15 residues long. Germline V lookup: CDR1 LGHNA, CDR2 YSLEER.